This TCR beta chain was recorded in a study of monozygotic twins with inflammatory bowel disease. About this clonotype: No antigen is known for it.

Germline lookup yields CDR1 DFQATT and CDR2 SNEGSKA (reference sequence). The CDR3 is 14 amino acids. Researchers generated cDNA in eight separate reactions per sample. After re-calling the 5' RACE reads, TCRdb lists one entry per CDR3 protein, DNA absent. The sample table sets out some 170,000 distinct CDR3 sequences. General observations from the study: Healthy twins showed more clonotype sharing with others than IBD patients, especially patients with disease activity. Support for a single strong signal or clonotype associated with IBD was absent. TCRbeta inverse Simpson diversity was decreased in IBD patients versus healthy co-twins.

The J gene is TRBJ2-1, the V gene TRBV20-1; TCRdb picks TRBD1, but there is no DNA to check that call. The receptor comes from a human donor with ulcerative colitis or Crohn's disease, or a healthy co-twin of an affected twin (not recorded which). Sequencing was carried out using blood. Here the CDR3 reads CSADPGTGRREQFF.